This T cell receptor (beta chain) was recorded in a study of blood T cell repertoires in COVID-19. Trimming at V came to 7 bases and at J to 4 bases, leaving 12 bases not matched to a gene. Looked up from germline, CDR1 is MDHEN and CDR2 is SYDVKM. The CDR3 totals 16 residues. The protocol was immunoSEQ multiplex PCR, while the TCRdb copy is restricted to in-frame clones and leaves out a portion. The sample records 450,000 or so clones, 70% to 90% being singletons. This sequence joins TRBV28 and TRBJ1-3; the match to TRBD1 covers 8 bases. This receptor was taken from a woman aged 40 to 55 with COVID-19, enrolled during active disease. The sequenced sample was peripheral blood. DNA for the CDR3: TGTGCCAGCACTCCCAGGACAGGGATGGGCGGAAACACCATATATTTT. As protein: CASTPRTGMGGNTIYF.